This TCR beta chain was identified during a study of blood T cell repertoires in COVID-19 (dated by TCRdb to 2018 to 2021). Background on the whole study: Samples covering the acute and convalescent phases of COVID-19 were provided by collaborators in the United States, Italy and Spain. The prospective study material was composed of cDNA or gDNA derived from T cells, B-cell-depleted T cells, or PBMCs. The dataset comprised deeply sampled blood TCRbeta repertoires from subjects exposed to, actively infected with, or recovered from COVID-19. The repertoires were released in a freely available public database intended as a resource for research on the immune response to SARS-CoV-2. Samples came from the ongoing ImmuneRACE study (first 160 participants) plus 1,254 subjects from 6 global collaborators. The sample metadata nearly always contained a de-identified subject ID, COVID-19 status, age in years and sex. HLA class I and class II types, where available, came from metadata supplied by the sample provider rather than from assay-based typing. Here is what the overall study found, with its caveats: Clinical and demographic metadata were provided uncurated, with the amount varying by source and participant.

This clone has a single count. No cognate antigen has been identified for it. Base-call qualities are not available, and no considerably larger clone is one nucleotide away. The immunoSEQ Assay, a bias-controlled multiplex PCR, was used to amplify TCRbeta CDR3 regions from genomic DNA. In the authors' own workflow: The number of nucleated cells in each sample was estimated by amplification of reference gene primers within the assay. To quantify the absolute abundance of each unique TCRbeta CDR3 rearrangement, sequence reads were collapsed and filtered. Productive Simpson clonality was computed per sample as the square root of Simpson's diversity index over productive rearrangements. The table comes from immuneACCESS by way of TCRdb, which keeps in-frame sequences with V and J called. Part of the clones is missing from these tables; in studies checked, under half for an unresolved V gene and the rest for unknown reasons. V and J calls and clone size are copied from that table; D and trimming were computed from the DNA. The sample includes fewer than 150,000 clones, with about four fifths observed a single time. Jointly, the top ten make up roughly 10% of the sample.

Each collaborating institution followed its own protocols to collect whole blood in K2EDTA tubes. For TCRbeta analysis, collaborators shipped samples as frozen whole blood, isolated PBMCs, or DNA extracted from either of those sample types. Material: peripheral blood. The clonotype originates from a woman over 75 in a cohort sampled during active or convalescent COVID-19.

This receptor has the CDR3 CASSPGTSQADTQYF. The nucleotide sequence reads TGTGCCAGCAGTCCCGGGACTAGCCAAGCAGATACGCAGTATTTT. The rearrangement joined TRBV6-5 to TRBJ2-3; TRBD2 matches 9 bases in the middle. Inclusive of the bounding cysteine and phenylalanine, the CDR3 is 15 residues long. The read is trimmed to its CDR3 DNA, 45 bases read in frame from base 1. CDR1 and CDR2 are read off the germline V gene as MNHEY and SVGAGI. Ends trimmed: V by 5 bases, J by 4 bases; bases unmatched to a gene: 7.